The 15 T cell receptor beta chains in this list originate from one sample, sequenced in a study of cytomegalovirus exposure and HLA in healthy donors. The study ran its PCR with 60 Vbeta and 13 Jbeta primers. Assay used: immunoSEQ multiplex PCR; TCRdb lists only in-frame clones, some missing. The sample has just over 200,000 clones. Sequenced: PBMCs. Receptors were obtained from a girl under 10 years old in good health and CMV-seropositive.

The genes are TRBV29-1 and TRBJ2-7, with D maybe TRBD2 (6 bases). The CDR3 consists of 11 residues. Trimming shortened V by 7 bases and J by 7 bases, and 14 bases separated the two germline ends. Germline V lookup: CDR1 SQVTM, CDR2 ANQGSEA. CDR3 sequence (DNA): TGCAGCGCCGTGGGACTTCGAGAGCAGTACTTC. It specifies CSAVGLREQYF.

The CDR3 is CASSEAPLEPGQGRGNYGYTF. The CDR3 coding sequence is TGTGCCAGCAGTGAAGCACCCCTAGAGCCGGGACAGGGGCGAGGGAACTATGGCTACACCTTC. V is TRBV2 and J is TRBJ1-2; 10 bases are shared with TRBD1. Germline V gene sequence: CDR1 SNHLY, CDR2 FYNNEI. CDR3 length: 21 residues. V trimming: 0 bases; J trimming: 2 bases; junction bases outside the gene matches: 18.

The chain combines TRBV28 with TRBJ1-1; D remains ambiguous. The CDR3 covers 13 residues. V was clipped by 4 bases and J by 5 bases, with 11 bases between them. Germline V lookup: CDR1 MDHEN, CDR2 SYDVKM. The CDR3 reads CASSYARGTEAFF. CDR3 DNA sequence: TGTGCCAGCAGTTATGCGCGGGGTACTGAAGCTTTCTTT.

The gene calls are TRBV11-2 and TRBJ1-5, with 7 bases matching TRBD1. J lost 9 bases, V lost 5 bases, and 7 bases had no gene match. Germline V gene data show CDR1 as SGHAT and CDR2 as FQNNGV. The CDR3 runs 13 residues. The CDR3 protein is CASSLDRVWPQHF. The CDR3 DNA reads as TGTGCCAGCAGCCTCGACAGGGTATGGCCCCAGCATTTT.

The V and J genes are TRBV27 and TRBJ1-4; possible D gene TRBD1, 6 bases. Trimming removed 8 bases from V and 8 bases from J, with 18 bases in between. The CDR3 sequence is 14 residues long. Germline assignment: CDR1 MNHEY and CDR2 SMNVEV (reference sequence). The CDR3, as DNA: TGTGCCAGCGCCAAACAGGGAGCGTGGGAAAAACTGTTTTTT. This sequence encodes CASAKQGAWEKLFF.

The gene calls are TRBV29-1 and TRBJ2-1; 14 nucleotides match TRBD2. Germline V gene lookup returns CDR1 SQVTM and CDR2 ANQGSEA. V shed 2 bases, J shed 1 base, and the junction held 13 bases outside the gene matches. CDR3 length: 20 residues. The CDR3: CSVEPRGTSGSWGSYNEQFF. DNA of the CDR3: TGCAGCGTTGAACCAAGAGGGACTAGCGGGAGTTGGGGGTCCTACAATGAGCAGTTCTTC.

J is TRBJ1-2 and V is TRBV6-1; tentative D call: TRBD1 (6 bases). CDR3 length: 13 amino acids. CDR1 is MNHNS, CDR2 SASEGT, per germline. V lost 2 bases and J 8 bases, leaving 12 bases between the germline ends. The CDR3 is CASSEMGGHGYTF. CDR3 nucleotides: TGTGCCAGCAGTGAAATGGGGGGGCACGGCTACACCTTC.

The rearrangement joins TRBV29-1 to TRBJ2-3; 14 bases match TRBD2. Germline V gene sequence: CDR1 SQVTM, CDR2 ANQGSEA. This CDR3 region has 16 residues. V gave up 1 base and J gave up 4 bases; unmatched junction bases: 4. CDR3 residues: CSVEGGLAGDSDTQYF. CDR3 bases: TGCAGCGTTGAAGGGGGACTAGCGGGAGACTCAGATACGCAGTATTTT.

The chain is built from TRBV27 and TRBJ2-7; perhaps TRBD1 as D (6 bases). Germline V lookup: CDR1 MNHEY, CDR2 SMNVEV (reference sequence). This CDR3 is built from 14 residues. Trimming cost V 3 bases and J 6 bases, with 15 bases left between them. Here the CDR3 reads CASSFGQGIREQYF. The CDR3 region has the DNA TGTGCCAGCAGTTTCGGGCAGGGGATTCGCGAGCAGTACTTC.

The chain uses TRBV7-9 and TRBJ2-7; TRBD2 is a possible D gene (5 bases). V lost 5 bases to trimming and J lost 2 bases, with 16 bases between them. The CDR3 covers 15 residues. The V gene's germline CDR1 is SEHNR and CDR2 FQNEAQ (reference sequence). CDR3 coding DNA: TGTGCCAGCAGCCATGGGAGCCAGGCGGCCTACGAGCAGTACTTC. Its protein product is CASSHGSQAAYEQYF.

The chain combines TRBV5-6 with TRBJ1-5, with 8 bases that match TRBD1. V lost 4 bases to trimming and J lost 5 bases; unmatched junction nucleotides: 8. Per the germline V gene, CDR1 is SGHDT and CDR2 is YYEEEE. The CDR3 is made up of 15 amino acids. The CDR3 DNA reads as TGTGCCAGCAGCGAAACGACAGGGGAAGATCAGCCCCAGCATTTT. Amino acids: CASSETTGEDQPQHF.

The chain combines TRBV5-8 with TRBJ2-7, with 10 bases that match TRBD2. The CDR3 has 17 amino acids. CDR1 and CDR2 (germline): SGHTS, YDEGEE. The junction had 11 bases not matched to a gene; V was cut back by 4 bases and J by 1 base. CDR3 loop: CASSQQLLAGVSYEQYF. CDR3 nucleotides: TGTGCCAGCAGCCAGCAACTCCTAGCGGGAGTTTCCTACGAGCAGTACTTC.

The chain combines TRBV19 with TRBJ1-1; possible D gene TRBD1, 5 bases. The V and J ends lost 2 bases and 6 bases respectively, with 10 bases between them. This CDR3 has 13 amino acids. Germline V gives CDR1 LNHDA, CDR2 SQIVND (reference sequence). CDR3 residues: CASSIRGTPEAFF. The CDR3 DNA reads as TGTGCCAGTAGTATAAGGGGAACTCCTGAAGCTTTCTTT.

The V call is TRBV9, the J call TRBJ2-1, with D unresolved. Germline lookup yields CDR1 SGDLS and CDR2 YYNGEE. CDR3 length: 13 residues. With 0 bases removed from V and 8 bases from J, the gap between germline ends came to 9 bases. The CDR3 is CASSVDLEDEQFF. In DNA form, the CDR3 reads TGTGCCAGCAGCGTAGATCTCGAGGATGAGCAGTTCTTC.

The CDR3 DNA reads as TGCGCCAGCCGCTCTAGGTCTTTAGAGACCCAGTACTTC. This codes for CASRSRSLETQYF. This sequence joins TRBV5-1 and TRBJ2-5; the D is unclear. V lost 7 bases, J lost 4 bases, and 14 bases lay in between. Germline loops: CDR1 SGHRS, CDR2 YFSETQ. The length of the CDR3 is 13 residues.